Sequencing of this TCR beta chain was carried out in a study of T-cell reconstitution after alpha-beta-depleted transplantation in children. It was with unique molecular identifiers that the TCRbeta library was prepared. TCRdb processed the PCR reads anew with MiXCR; each CDR3 protein has one entry. The table includes around 530,000 distinct CDR3 sequences, 32% detected once. The CDR3 spans 15 residues. Germline CDR1 and CDR2: MNHEY and SMNVEV (reference sequence). Germline trimming cut 6 bases from V and 9 bases from J; bases unmatched to any gene: 10. The sequence came from a human donor who donated a stem cell graft to a child with aplastic anemia. The J gene is TRBJ1-5, the V gene TRBV27; 11 bases fit TRBD1. Sequences were derived from PBMCs from the stem cell graft donor, sampled from the stem cell graft. The CDR3 reads CASSLTGQGGRPQHF. CDR3 nucleotides: TGTGCCAGCAGCCTGACGGGACAGGGGGGTCGGCCCCAGCATTTT.